Below, 8 T cell receptor beta chains from the same sample are listed, as sequenced in a study of shared clonotypes between healthy human individuals. Here immunoSEQ multiplex PCR was the method, and the copy in TCRdb shows in-frame clones only, minus some. The sample has roughly 1 million clones, around 75% seen once. Sample: memory CD4+ T cells sorted from blood. Subset noted: CD45RA-negative fraction. Source of these receptors: a young man in good health.

CDR3 sequence (DNA): TGTGCCAGTAGTACCTGGGACAGCCAAGAGACCCAGTACTTC. Protein: CASSTWDSQETQYF. The chain has TRBV19 and TRBJ2-5, with 7 positions matching TRBD1. The junction had 3 bases not matched to a gene; V was cut back by 4 bases and J by 1 base. The CDR3 is made up of 14 amino acids. From germline, CDR1 is LNHDA and CDR2 SQIVND (reference sequence).

The CDR3 loop is CAWRGTGLFTDTQYF. The CDR3 coding sequence is TGTGCCTGGAGGGGGACAGGATTATTCACAGATACGCAGTATTTT. The rearrangement links TRBV30 to TRBJ2-3; the match to TRBD1 covers 8 bases. Germline values: CDR1 GTSNPN, CDR2 SVGIG (reference sequence). Germline trimming cut 3 bases from V and 2 bases from J; bases unmatched to any gene: 7. This CDR3 comprises 15 residues.

CDR3: CASSWGLNTEAFF. CDR3 DNA: TGTGCCAGCAGCTGGGGACTCAACACTGAAGCTTTCTTT. The chain couples TRBV7-8 to TRBJ1-1; possibly TRBD1 for D (5 bases). Trimming stripped 4 bases from V and 2 bases from J, with 8 bases between. The germline V gene has CDR1 SGHVS and CDR2 FQNEAQ. The CDR3 is 13 residues long.

The table lists this clone with a count of one. This chain uses TRBV6-6 with TRBJ1-1, with 8 bases that match TRBD1. Germline CDR1 and CDR2: MNHNY and SVGAGI (reference sequence). Germline trimming cut 4 bases from V and 4 bases from J; bases unmatched to any gene: 8. The CDR3 length is 15 residues. The CDR3 DNA reads as TGTGCCAGCAGTTTCTCGACAGGGGTAAGCACTGAAGCTTTCTTT. This codes for CASSFSTGVSTEAFF.

On this clone itself: The same CDR3 is also encoded by other DNA sequences in this sample. The chain combines TRBV9 with TRBJ1-5; 7 bases are shared with TRBD1. Germline CDR1 is SGDLS and CDR2 is YYNGEE. The CDR3 length is 15 residues. The junction had 2 bases not matched to a gene; V was cut back by 0 bases and J by 2 bases. Here the CDR3 reads CASSVGQGGNQPQHF. CDR3 nucleotide sequence: TGTGCCAGCAGCGTAGGCCAGGGGGGCAATCAGCCCCAGCATTTT.

The rearrangement links TRBV5-1 to TRBJ1-4; D remains unclear. The germline V gene encodes CDR1 SGHRS and CDR2 YFSETQ. CDR3 length: 14 amino acids. V was pared by 3 bases and J by 4 bases, with 10 bases between. The CDR3 DNA sequence: TGCGCCAGCAGCTCGCAGACTGTTAATGAAAAACTGTTTTTT. This sequence encodes CASSSQTVNEKLFF.

As to this clone: A much larger clone sits a single nucleotide away, making a read error possible. The chain recombines TRBV27 with TRBJ1-2; 11 nucleotides agree with TRBD1. Germline V CDR1 and CDR2: MNHEY, SMNVEV (reference sequence). Unmatched junction bases numbered 1, after V lost 5 bases and J lost 2 bases. CDR3 length: 14 residues. CDR3 loop: CASSGDRGNYGYTF. The CDR3 coding sequence is TGTGCCAGCAGTGGGGACAGGGGGAACTATGGCTACACCTTC.

V gene TRBV30 combines with J gene TRBJ1-3, with TRBD1 matching 9 bases. The V and J ends lost 0 bases and 8 bases, in that order; junction bases with no gene match: 5. CDR1 and CDR2 from the germline V gene are GTSNPN and SVGIG (reference sequence). The CDR3 has 14 residues. CDR3 sequence reads: CAWSVTGGTDTIYF. In DNA, the CDR3 is TGTGCCTGGAGTGTAACAGGGGGCACGGACACCATATATTTT.